The 32 T cell receptor beta chains in this list originate from one sample, sequenced in a study of control samples from healthy donors and cancer patients. TCRdb keeps only in-frame clones here, not all; method: immunoSEQ multiplex PCR. The data contain roughly 100,000 clones, around 89% of them singletons. Sequencing was done on a sample of blood. Receptors originate from a man younger than 45 in good health.

Only one count was recorded for this clone. The genes are TRBV7-6 and TRBJ1-1; D remains unclear. V dropped 5 bases and J dropped 1 base, with 14 bases sitting between them. CDR3 length: 15 residues. The germline V gene has CDR1 SGHVS and CDR2 FNYEAQ. The CDR3 region is CASSASTEQNTEAFF. CDR3 DNA: TGTGCCAGCAGCGCATCGACGGAACAGAACACTGAAGCTTTCTTT. Drawing the rest from reference TRBV7-6 and TRBJ1-1, the complete variable domain is GAGVSQSPRYKVTKRGQDVALRCDPISGHVSLYWYRQALGQGPEFLTYFNYEAQQDKSGLPNDRFSAERPEGSISTLTIQRTEQRDSAMYRCASSASTEQNTEAFFGQGTRLTVV.

The chain uses TRBV7-9 and TRBJ2-2; TRBD2 might be the D (6 bases). This CDR3 has 13 amino acids. The V gene's germline CDR1 is SEHNR and CDR2 FQNEAQ (reference sequence). The V and J ends lost 11 bases and 4 bases respectively, with 14 bases between them. This chain's CDR3 is CAWGGAGTGELFF. For the CDR3, the DNA is TGTGCCTGGGGAGGCGCGGGCACCGGGGAGCTGTTTTTT. Looking up the rest from reference TRBV7-9 and TRBJ2-2 gives the full variable domain: DTGVSQNPRHKITKRGQNVTFRCDPISEHNRLYWYRQTLGQGPEFLTYFQNEAQLEKSRLLSDRFSAERPKGSFSTLEIQRTEQGDSAMYLCAWGGAGTGELFFGEGSRLTVL.

The chain combines TRBV5-1 with TRBJ1-1; D not resolved. CDR1 SGHRS and CDR2 YFSETQ come from the germline V gene. The CDR3 totals 15 residues. Trimming cost V 0 bases and J 3 bases, with 12 bases left between them. CDR3 in DNA: TGCGCCAGCAGCTTGGGGGATGGGGTGGACACTGAAGCTTTCTTT. It yields the protein CASSLGDGVDTEAFF.

The chain has TRBV15 and TRBJ2-1; D not resolved. The length of the CDR3 is 18 residues. Germline V lookup: CDR1 LNHNV, CDR2 YYDKDF (reference sequence). The ends were cut back, 0 bases at V and 0 bases at J, with 15 bases in the middle. The CDR3 sequence is CATSRDLARQRSYNEQFF. DNA of the CDR3: TGTGCCACCAGCAGAGATCTTGCGCGACAACGCTCCTACAATGAGCAGTTCTTC.

This chain uses TRBV6-5 with TRBJ2-3; 8 bases map to TRBD2. The germline V gene has CDR1 MNHEY and CDR2 SVGAGI. CDR3 size: 14 residues. V was clipped by 6 bases and J by 1 base; unmatched bases: 3. DNA of the CDR3: TGTGCCAGCAGGGGAGCGGGGGGCACAGATACGCAGTATTTT. This sequence encodes CASRGAGGTDTQYF.

This chain joins TRBV2 and TRBJ1-4, with 9 nucleotides matching TRBD1. The CDR3 extends over 15 amino acids. CDR1 and CDR2 from the germline V gene are SNHLY and FYNNEI. With V trimmed by 0 bases and J by 10 bases, 6 bases remained unmatched. The CDR3 region is CASSEAGQGVGKLFF. Here the CDR3 DNA reads TGTGCCAGCAGTGAAGCGGGACAGGGTGTGGGAAAACTGTTTTTT.

This rearrangement joins TRBV6-1 to TRBJ1-3; no reliable D call. V was cut by 2 bases and J by 4 bases, with 15 bases left in between. The CDR3 has 16 amino acids. Per germline, CDR1 MNHNS and CDR2 SASEGT. DNA for the CDR3: TGTGCCAGCAGTGAACCCGGGAAGGGAAACGGAAACACCATATATTTT. This translates into CASSEPGKGNGNTIYF.

This sequence joins TRBV19 and TRBJ1-2; weak D call: TRBD1 (6 bases). Trimming cost V 7 bases and J 4 bases, with 13 bases left between them. The CDR3 covers 13 residues. Germline loops: CDR1 LNHDA, CDR2 SQIVND (reference sequence). CDR3 protein: CASKRRGAYGYTF. The CDR3 nucleotides are TGTGCCAGTAAACGCAGGGGCGCCTATGGCTACACCTTC.

The chain carries TRBV6-1 and TRBJ2-5, with 10 positions matching TRBD1. V was clipped by 3 bases and J by 5 bases; unmatched bases: 9. This CDR3 contains 16 residues. Germline lookup yields CDR1 MNHNS and CDR2 SASEGT. CDR3 sequence (DNA): TGTGCCAGCAGTGACAGGGACAGGGGATCGTGGGAGACCCAGTACTTC. Encoded protein: CASSDRDRGSWETQYF.

This chain joins TRBV24-1 and TRBJ2-7; 12 nucleotides agree with TRBD2. The CDR3 is 16 residues long. V lost 3 bases and J lost 2; bases outside the gene matches: 4. CDR1 and CDR2 (germline): KGHDR, SFDVKD. CDR3 bases: TGTGCCACCAGTGATCGGACTAGCGGGGAACCCTACGAGCAGTACTTC. Translating gives CATSDRTSGEPYEQYF.

This clone appeared a few times. The rearrangement links TRBV19 to TRBJ1-5; D call uncertain. The CDR3 runs 16 residues. The germline V gene has CDR1 LNHDA and CDR2 SQIVND (reference sequence). Trimming left V 0 bases short and J 7 bases short, with 16 bases between. This CDR3 reads CASSIDLSGFGQPQHF. CDR3 nucleotides: TGTGCCAGTAGTATAGATTTATCGGGTTTTGGGCAGCCCCAGCATTTT.

The chain carries TRBV11-2 and TRBJ1-3; 10 nucleotides agree with TRBD1. The CDR3 contains 16 residues. The V segment lost 3 bases and the J segment 4 bases; nucleotides outside the gene matches: 6. CDR1 and CDR2 (germline): SGHAT, FQNNGV. CDR3 loop: CASSFIGQGGGNTIYF. CDR3 DNA sequence: TGTGCCAGCAGCTTTATAGGACAGGGGGGCGGAAACACCATATATTTT.

Ten or more counts support this clone. V is TRBV4-1 and J is TRBJ1-2; 9 bases match TRBD1. The germline V gene has CDR1 MGHRA and CDR2 YSYEKL. The CDR3 has 16 residues. The trim removed 1 base at V and 8 bases at J, leaving 11 bases unmatched. CDR3 sequence (DNA): TGCGCCAGCAGCCAAGGGCCGGGACAGGGCATGTACGGCTACACCTTC. It codes for CASSQGPGQGMYGYTF.

The V call is TRBV6-6, the J call TRBJ1-5; D is unclear. Between the trimmed V and J ends, which lost 0 bases and 9 bases, there was a span of 9 bases. CDR1 and CDR2 (germline): MNHNY, SVGAGI (reference sequence). The CDR3 runs to 13 residues. The CDR3, as DNA: TGTGCCAGCAGTTACTCTCGGGAGGGGCCCCAGCATTTT. It yields the protein CASSYSREGPQHF.

The V call is TRBV5-1, the J call TRBJ1-1; 9 bases match TRBD1. The CDR3 has 13 amino acids. Germline CDR1 is SGHRS and CDR2 is YFSETQ. The V and J ends lost 2 bases and 4 bases, in that order; junction bases with no gene match: 0. CDR3 bases: TGCGCCAGCAGCTTACAGGGGGCCACTGAAGCTTTCTTT. This codes for CASSLQGATEAFF.

Only one count was recorded for this clone. V is TRBV30 and J is TRBJ1-2, with a tentative D call TRBD1 (6 bases). CDR1 and CDR2 from the germline V gene are GTSNPN and SVGIG (reference sequence). The CDR3 is made up of 16 amino acids. Trimming took off 0 bases at V and 5 bases at J, with 19 bases between the two ends. CDR3 amino acids: CAWSVRVGGPAYGYTF. The CDR3, as DNA: TGTGCCTGGAGTGTACGGGTCGGGGGGCCTGCTTATGGCTACACCTTC.

This sequence joins TRBV6-5 and TRBJ2-5; TRBD2 is a possible D gene (5 bases). V lost 5 bases and J lost 10, with 14 bases in between. Per germline, CDR1 MNHEY and CDR2 SVGAGI. The CDR3 has 12 residues. The CDR3 loop is CASSRGRHFQYF. The CDR3 DNA reads TGTGCCAGCAGTCGGGGTAGACATTTCCAGTACTTC.

This clone was seen a few times. The chain employs TRBV11-2 and TRBJ2-2, with 12 bases aligning to TRBD1. The V gene's germline CDR1 is SGHAT and CDR2 FQNNGV. V was pared by 2 bases and J by 6 bases, with 7 bases of the junction left unmatched. This CDR3 is built from 17 residues. The CDR3 loop reads CASSLFRGQGAAGELFF. CDR3 DNA sequence: TGTGCCAGCAGCTTATTCAGGGGACAGGGGGCGGCCGGGGAGCTGTTTTTT.

This clone was seen only a few times. The gene calls are TRBV28 and TRBJ2-2; 12 nucleotides align to TRBD2. There are 15 residues in the CDR3. In germline, CDR1 is MDHEN, CDR2 SYDVKM. Germline trimming cut 5 bases from V and 7 bases from J; bases unmatched to any gene: 5. The CDR3 DNA is TGTGCCAGCAGTCTAGCGGGAGGGCCCCACGGGGAGCTGTTTTTT. It translates to CASSLAGGPHGELFF.

The chain couples TRBV19 to TRBJ2-5; perhaps TRBD2 as D (6 bases). The CDR3 has 15 residues. V dropped 5 bases and J dropped 5 bases, with 18 bases sitting between them. Germline CDR1 and CDR2: LNHDA and SQIVND (reference sequence). As DNA, the CDR3 is TGTGCCAGTAGTGGAGTAGCGGTACCCTTCGAGACCCAGTACTTC. Protein: CASSGVAVPFETQYF. Variable domain in full (rest from reference TRBV19 and TRBJ2-5): DGGITQSPKYLFRKEGQNVTLSCEQNLNHDAMYWYRQDPGQGLRLIYYSQIVNDFQKGDIAEGYSVSREKKESFPLTVTSAQKNPTAFYLCASSGVAVPFETQYFGPGTRLLVL.

This clone qualifies as medium-sized. The identical CDR3 is also encoded by other nucleotide sequences in the sample. V is TRBV5-1 and J is TRBJ1-1; D might be TRBD1 (5 bases). The germline gives CDR1 SGHRS, CDR2 YFSETQ. The ends were cut back, 4 bases at V and 3 bases at J, with 10 bases in the middle. The CDR3 sequence is 13 residues long. In DNA, the CDR3 is TGCGCCAGCAGCCCTACAGGAGACACTGAAGCTTTCTTT. As protein: CASSPTGDTEAFF.

The rearrangement uses TRBV27 and TRBJ2-2; D gene ambiguous. V lost 6 bases and J lost 3, with 8 bases in between. Germline V gene lookup returns CDR1 MNHEY and CDR2 SMNVEV (reference sequence). This CDR3 contains 13 residues. CDR3 loop: CASSTAYTGELFF. The CDR3 nucleotides read TGTGCCAGCAGCACTGCATACACCGGGGAGCTGTTTTTT.

The chain uses TRBV7-6 and TRBJ2-3; 8 bases align to TRBD2. CDR1 and CDR2 (germline): SGHVS, FNYEAQ. The CDR3 spans 17 residues. V trimming: 0 bases; J trimming: 3 bases; junction bases outside the gene matches: 8. CDR3 coding DNA: TGTGCCAGCAGCTTAGCGCTTCGGGGGGGCGGGACAGATACGCAGTATTTT. It encodes CASSLALRGGGTDTQYF.

CDR3 coding DNA: TGTGCCAGCGAAGATAGCGGGAAGGTCAATGAGCAGTTCTTC. Protein sequence: CASEDSGKVNEQFF. V and J are TRBV2 and TRBJ2-1; the match to TRBD2 covers 8 bases. The V gene's germline CDR1 is SNHLY and CDR2 FYNNEI. The J segment lost 6 bases and the V segment lost 8 bases, leaving 9 bases of the junction unmatched. CDR3 size: 14 residues.

The chain carries TRBV5-4 and TRBJ1-4; a possible D gene is TRBD1 (5 bases). The CDR3 covers 15 residues. Trimming pared 0 bases from V and 5 bases from J, leaving 11 bases between. Per the germline V gene, CDR1 is SGHNT and CDR2 is YYREEE (reference sequence). CDR3 protein: CASSLGQGSNEKLFF. CDR3 bases: TGTGCCAGCAGCTTGGGCCAGGGCTCCAATGAAAAACTGTTTTTT.

The chain carries TRBV6-5 and TRBJ1-3; 8 bases agree with TRBD1. V trimming: 7 bases; J trimming: 3 bases; junction bases outside the gene matches: 8. Germline CDR1 reads MNHEY; CDR2 reads SVGAGI. The CDR3 consists of 15 residues. The CDR3 reads CASKKTGDLGNTIYF. The CDR3 DNA reads as TGTGCCAGCAAAAAGACAGGGGATCTTGGAAACACCATATATTTT.

The CDR3 spells CASSSAAQETQYF. DNA for the CDR3: TGTGCCAGCAGCTCGGCCGCCCAAGAGACCCAGTACTTC. V usage is TRBV5-5 and J usage is TRBJ2-5; D remains ambiguous. Germline CDR1 is SGHKS and CDR2 is YYEKEE (reference sequence). This CDR3 has 13 amino acids. The V and J ends lost 3 bases and 1 base respectively, with 7 bases between them.

The chain combines TRBV18 with TRBJ2-3, with D perhaps assigned TRBD1 or TRBD2 (5 bases each). CDR1 is KGHSH and CDR2 is LQKENI in the germline V gene. Trimming took 4 bases from V and 2 from J, leaving 16 bases between them. The CDR3 totals 16 residues. CDR3 DNA sequence: TGTGCCAGCTCACAAAGTGGGGGAACGACCACAGATACGCAGTATTTT. Translating it yields CASSQSGGTTTDTQYF.

The table lists this clone with a count of one. The genes are TRBV9 and TRBJ2-5; TRBD1 aligns across 10 bases. J gave up 4 bases and V 5 bases, and 8 bases lay outside the gene matches. CDR1 is SGDLS and CDR2 is YYNGEE in the germline V gene. CDR3 length equals 15 residues. CDR3 protein: CASSHGQGEGETQYF. DNA of the CDR3: TGTGCCAGCAGTCACGGACAGGGGGAAGGAGAGACCCAGTACTTC.

The V call is TRBV3-1 (or the pseudogene TRBV3-2), the J call TRBJ2-3, with D hard to call. Per the germline V gene, CDR1 is LGHDT and CDR2 is YNNKEL (reference sequence). The CDR3 contains 13 residues. Trimming stripped 0 bases from V and 7 bases from J, with 8 bases between. The CDR3 here is CASSQDSGYTQYF. The CDR3, as DNA: TGTGCCAGCAGCCAAGATAGTGGTTATACGCAGTATTTT.

The chain carries TRBV3-1 (or the pseudogene TRBV3-2) and TRBJ1-2; TRBD1 agrees at 10 bases. The ends lost 2 bases at V and 8 bases at J; junction bases unmatched: 14. This CDR3 has 17 amino acids. Germline lookup yields CDR1 LGHDT and CDR2 YNNKEL (reference sequence). The CDR3 loop is CASSQTVTGGEVGGYTF. DNA of the CDR3: TGTGCCAGCAGCCAAACTGTGACAGGGGGCGAAGTTGGAGGCTACACCTTC.

This clone is a singleton in its sample. This rearrangement joins TRBV19 to TRBJ1-2; TRBD1 matches 10 bases. V was clipped by 3 bases and J by 8 bases; unmatched bases: 6. CDR3 length: 14 residues. In germline, CDR1 is LNHDA, CDR2 SQIVND (reference sequence). The CDR3, as DNA: TGTGCCAGTAGTATGGGGACAGGGGTTCTCGGCTACACCTTC. This translates into CASSMGTGVLGYTF. Using reference TRBV19 and TRBJ1-2 for the parts outside the CDR3, the full variable domain is DGGITQSPKYLFRKEGQNVTLSCEQNLNHDAMYWYRQDPGQGLRLIYYSQIVNDFQKGDIAEGYSVSREKKESFPLTVTSAQKNPTAFYLCASSMGTGVLGYTFGSGTRLTVV.